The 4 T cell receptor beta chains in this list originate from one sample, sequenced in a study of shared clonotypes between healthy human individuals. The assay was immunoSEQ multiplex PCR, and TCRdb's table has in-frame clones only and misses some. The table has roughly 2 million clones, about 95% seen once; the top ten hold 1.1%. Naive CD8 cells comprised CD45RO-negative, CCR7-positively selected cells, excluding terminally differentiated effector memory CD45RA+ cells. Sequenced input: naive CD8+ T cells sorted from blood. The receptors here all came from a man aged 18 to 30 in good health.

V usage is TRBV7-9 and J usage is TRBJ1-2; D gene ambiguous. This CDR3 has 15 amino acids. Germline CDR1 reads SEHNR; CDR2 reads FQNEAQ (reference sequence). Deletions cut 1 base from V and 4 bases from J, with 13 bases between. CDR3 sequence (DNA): TGTGCCAGCAGCTTAGTCACGGGGATAGGCTATGGCTACACCTTC. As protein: CASSLVTGIGYGYTF.

CDR3 sequence (DNA): TGCGCCAGCAGCGAGGAGGGACAGGGGCTAGTCTACGAGCAGTACTTC. It yields the protein CASSEEGQGLVYEQYF. The chain employs TRBV4-1 and TRBJ2-7, with 10 bases aligning to TRBD1. The CDR3 extends over 16 amino acids. Germline CDR1 and CDR2: MGHRA and YSYEKL. V lost 5 bases and J lost 3; bases outside the gene matches: 10.

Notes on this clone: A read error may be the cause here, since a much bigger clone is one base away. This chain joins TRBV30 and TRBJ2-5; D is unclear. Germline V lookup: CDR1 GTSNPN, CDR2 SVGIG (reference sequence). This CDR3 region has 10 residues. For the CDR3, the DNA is TGTGCCTGGAAGCGAGAGGCCCAGTACTTC. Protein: CAWKREAQYF. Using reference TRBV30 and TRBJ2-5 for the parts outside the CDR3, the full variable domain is SQTIHQWPATLVQPVGSPLSLECTVEGTSNPNLYWYRQAAGRGLQLLFYSVGIGQISSEVPQNLSASRPQDRQFILSSKKLLLSDSGFYLCAWKREAQYFGPGTRLLVL.

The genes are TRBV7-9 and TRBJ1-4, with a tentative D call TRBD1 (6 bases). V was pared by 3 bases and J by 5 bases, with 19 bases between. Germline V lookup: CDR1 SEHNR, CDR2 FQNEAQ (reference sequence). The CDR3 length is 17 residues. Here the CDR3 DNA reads TGTGCCAGCAGCTTTTGGACAGAAATCGTCCCAAATGAAAAACTGTTTTTT. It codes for CASSFWTEIVPNEKLFF.